This TCR beta chain was recorded in a study of chemoradiotherapy in HPV16-positive cancers. Whole-study context: Candidate HPV-specific clones and shared TCR motifs came from a couple of HPV16-positive patients.

Samples were taken several times over chemoradiotherapy. TCRdb keeps only in-frame clones here, not all; method: immunoSEQ multiplex PCR. The sample includes 6,000 to 9,500 clones, roughly 70% of them seen just once. This clone has only one observation. Its matching antigen is unknown. Notes on the study in general: During treatment, candidate HPV-specific clones and E7-related motifs expanded in tumor. For HPV16-positive patients, expanding HPV-responsive T cells associated with longer recurrence-free survival.

Sequencing used tumor tissue, obtained from a patient who underwent chemoradiotherapy. The source of this sequence is a human donor with HPV-associated anogenital cancer.

For the CDR3, the DNA is TGTGCCAGCACCGGAGCAACACAAGAGACCCAGTACTTC. Protein sequence: CASTGATQETQYF. V gene TRBV6-1 combines with J gene TRBJ2-5; D remains ambiguous. V was trimmed by 7 bases and J by 2 bases, leaving 11 bases between them. From germline, CDR1 is MNHNS and CDR2 SASEGT. The CDR3 covers 13 residues.